This T cell receptor beta chain was retrieved from a study of regulatory T cells in long-lasting Graves disease. Germline-derived CDR1 and CDR2 are MNHEY and SMNVEV (reference sequence). The CDR3 runs 14 residues. With 6 bases clipped from V and 7 bases from J, the junction kept 4 bases outside the gene matches. This clonotype showed up many times. Its antigen is still unknown. As to time point: persistent/refractory GD, antithyroid drugs over 5 years with positive TRAb. The TCR library was prepared using RNA isolated from PBMCs. Combining iRepertoire HTBI primers with Arm-PCR of CDR3 regions, the authors built TCR beta libraries. One entry per CDR3 protein results from TCRdb running MiXCR on the multiplex PCR reads. The table records hundreds of thousands of distinct CDR3 sequences, around 20% of them present only once. Findings of the study overall: Among the persistent patients, 2,500 to 3,000 public clonotypes were shared, more than the approximately 1,000 shared among new patients. Persistent disease preferred TRBV28, TRBJ1-2 and TRBJ2-5.

The chain uses TRBV27 and TRBJ1-6; 9 bases align to TRBD1. This material consisted of peripheral blood mononuclear cells (PBMCs), taken when the disease was refractory, from a patient treated with antithyroid drugs. The clonotype was recovered from a female donor with Graves disease. This chain's CDR3 is CASRPGTGNSPLHF. CDR3 nucleotides: TGTGCCAGCAGACCCGGGACAGGGAATTCACCCCTCCACTTT.